One sample yielded the 20 T cell receptor beta chains listed below, sequenced in a study of Graves' ophthalmopathy and Graves' hyperthyroidism. Transcripts of RNA were the source for amplifying TCR beta CDR3 regions. Amplification began with first-round RT-PCR using HTBI primers, then second-round multiplex PCR was performed. Each CDR3 protein gets one entry after TCRdb re-called the multiplex PCR reads with MiXCR. The table records over a million distinct CDR3 sequences, 35% to 40% of them present only once. Sequenced input: peripheral blood or thyroid tissue (not recorded which). The source of these receptors is an adult man with Graves' hyperthyroidism.

CDR3 in amino acids: CSALADEGLGYTF. CDR3 DNA sequence: TGCAGTGCCTTGGCCGACGAGGGGCTTGGCTACACCTTC. The chain links TRBV20-1 to TRBJ1-2, with TRBD1 as a possible D gene (5 bases). V lost 6 bases and J 7 bases, leaving 18 bases between the germline ends. The length of the CDR3 is 13 residues. The germline gives CDR1 DFQATT, CDR2 SNEGSKA (reference sequence).

This clonotype was picked up many times. The rearrangement joins TRBV12-3 or TRBV12-4 to TRBJ2-7, with a tentative D call TRBD1 (5 bases). The CDR3 extends over 13 amino acids. Deletions cut 3 bases from V and 5 bases from J, with 11 bases between. The CDR3 DNA reads TGTGCCAGCAGTTTTGGCAGGGCCCACGAGCAGTACTTC. It specifies CASSFGRAHEQYF.

The CDR3 reads CASSMDGMNTEAFF. For the CDR3, the DNA is TGTGCCAGCAGCATGGACGGTATGAACACTGAAGCTTTCTTT. The chain links TRBV7-9 to TRBJ1-1; no clear D. The CDR3 is 14 amino acids. Trimming removed 5 bases at V and 0 bases at J, with 10 bases between. Per the germline V gene, CDR1 is SEHNR and CDR2 is FQNEAQ (reference sequence).

Regarding this clonotype: The junction differs from germline at one of its ends, possibly a read error. This chain links TRBV10-3 with TRBJ1-5; D call uncertain. CDR3 length: 14 residues. Germline V gene sequence: CDR1 ENHRY, CDR2 SYGVKD. The DNA for the CDR3 is TGTGCCATCAGTGCTCCAGGTTCCAATCGGCCCCAGCATTTT. It yields the protein CAISAPGSNRPQHF.

This clonotype has at least ten counts. The genes are TRBV7-8 and TRBJ1-5, with TRBD1 identical over 8 bases. V was clipped by 5 bases and J by 11 bases; unmatched bases: 5. Germline V gene sequence: CDR1 SGHVS, CDR2 FQNEAQ. The CDR3 covers 12 residues. The CDR3 nucleotides are TGTGCCAGCAGCCTTCTGGACAGGGCCCAGCATTTT. Translated, it gives CASSLLDRAQHF.

V is TRBV28 and J is TRBJ2-7; 7 positions match TRBD1. This CDR3 has 14 residues. The V and J ends lost 7 bases and 5 bases, in that order; junction bases with no gene match: 11. Germline CDR1 reads MDHEN; CDR2 reads SYDVKM. The CDR3 nucleotides are TGTGCCAGCACAGGAGACAGGGAGTCCCACGAGCAGTACTTC. Its protein is CASTGDRESHEQYF.

This chain connects TRBV5-1 to TRBJ2-7; D may correspond to TRBD1 or TRBD2 (5 bases each). From germline, CDR1 is SGHRS and CDR2 YFSETQ. This CDR3 has 16 amino acids. Trimming shortened V by 4 bases and J by 0 bases, and 17 bases separated the two germline ends. The CDR3 DNA reads as TGCGCCAGCAGCCTTTTTGGGACGGATACCTCCTACGAGCAGTACTTC. Translating gives CASSLFGTDTSYEQYF.

The V call is TRBV20-1, the J call TRBJ2-2; 10 nucleotides align to TRBD2. This CDR3 is built from 13 residues. Germline V lookup: CDR1 DFQATT, CDR2 SNEGSKA (reference sequence). The CDR3 spells CALAGGDTGELFF. The CDR3 bases are TGCGCCTTAGCGGGGGGTGACACCGGGGAGCTGTTTTTT.

This clonotype was detected ten times or more. The rearrangement links TRBV5-4 to TRBJ2-7, with TRBD2 matching 7 bases. The CDR3 covers 14 residues. Per the germline V gene, CDR1 is SGHNT and CDR2 is YYREEE (reference sequence). V trimming: 1 base; J trimming: 0 bases; junction bases outside the gene matches: 1. The CDR3 loop reads CASSLSGISYEQYF. CDR3 bases: TGTGCCAGCAGCTTGAGCGGGATCTCCTACGAGCAGTACTTC.

In this sample, this clonotype turned up once. Since a much larger clone is just one base distant, this may be a read error. The chain carries TRBV9 and TRBJ1-6; TRBD1 might be the D (5 bases). The CDR3 sequence is 16 residues long. V was trimmed by 4 bases and J by 0 bases, leaving 11 bases between them. The germline gives CDR1 SGDLS, CDR2 YYNGEE. The CDR3, as DNA: TGTGCCAGCAGCCGGGACCTCAGCTCCTATAATTCACCCCTCCACTTT. It specifies CASSRDLSSYNSPLHF.

At least ten counts were recorded for this clonotype. V and J are TRBV7-9 and TRBJ1-2; D gene uncertain. Germline V gene data show CDR1 as SEHNR and CDR2 as FQNEAQ (reference sequence). CDR3 length equals 13 residues. Trimming stripped 1 base from V and 8 bases from J, with 11 bases between. CDR3 protein: CASSLGVGLGYTF. The CDR3 coding sequence is TGTGCCAGCAGCTTAGGAGTAGGGCTCGGCTACACCTTC.

The rearrangement uses TRBV9 and TRBJ2-2; TRBD2 matches 9 bases. J lost 5 bases, V lost 0 bases, and 8 bases had no gene match. CDR1 is SGDLS and CDR2 is YYNGEE in the germline V gene. The CDR3 contains 17 residues. The DNA of the CDR3 is TGTGCCAGCAGCGTAGCGGCGGCGGGAGGGTCGACCGGGGAGCTGTTTTTT. Protein: CASSVAAAGGSTGELFF.

The rearrangement uses TRBV5-4 and TRBJ2-2; 8 bases match TRBD1. CDR1 and CDR2 (germline): SGHNT, YYREEE (reference sequence). The CDR3 is 17 amino acids. V was clipped by 1 base and J by 7 bases; unmatched bases: 12. The DNA of the CDR3 is TGTGCCAGCAGCTTGAAGGGGGGCACAGGGGGGTACGGGGAGCTGTTTTTT. It specifies CASSLKGGTGGYGELFF.

This clonotype was picked up a small number of times. This rearrangement joins TRBV5-6 to TRBJ2-2, with unresolved D. Germline V lookup: CDR1 SGHDT, CDR2 YYEEEE. The V end lost 4 bases, the J end lost 2 bases, and 24 bases lay between the germline ends. There are 19 residues in the CDR3. The CDR3 sequence is CASSPIDGRGPDNTGELFF. DNA for the CDR3: TGTGCCAGCAGCCCCATTGACGGCAGAGGCCCCGACAACACCGGGGAGCTGTTTTTT.

This clonotype was counted a few times. The chain combines TRBV11-2 with TRBJ1-2, with D possibly matching TRBD1 (6 bases). CDR1 is SGHAT, CDR2 FQNNGV, per germline. The CDR3 extends over 15 amino acids. V was trimmed by 5 bases and J by 5 bases, leaving 18 bases between them. CDR3 protein: CASSIGQSVRYGYTF. DNA of the CDR3: TGTGCCAGCAGCATTGGACAGTCCGTCCGGTATGGCTACACCTTC.

A word on this clonotype: Possible read error: a much larger clone is one base away. The V call is TRBV20-1, the J call TRBJ1-2; 8 nucleotides agree with TRBD1. This CDR3 comprises 15 residues. Germline V CDR1 and CDR2: DFQATT, SNEGSKA (reference sequence). Losses at the gene ends were 0 bases for V and 4 bases for J; bases not matched to a gene: 7. The CDR3 loop reads CSARDRTGGSYGYTF. DNA of the CDR3: TGCAGTGCTAGAGATAGAACAGGGGGGAGCTATGGCTACACCTTC.

This clonotype has ten or more counts. The chain recombines TRBV7-9 with TRBJ2-5, with D perhaps TRBD2 (6 bases). The CDR3 sequence is 13 residues long. Trimming cost V 8 bases and J 3 bases, with 13 bases left between them. Germline CDR1 and CDR2: SEHNR and FQNEAQ (reference sequence). CDR3 region: CASLRDSEETQYF. CDR3 in DNA: TGTGCCAGCCTCCGGGACTCAGAAGAGACCCAGTACTTC.

This rearrangement joins TRBV10-2 to TRBJ2-7; D may be TRBD2 (6 bases). The germline V and J ends were trimmed by 4 bases and 3 bases, with 16 bases remaining between them. The CDR3 loop spans 15 amino acids. Germline CDR1 WSHSY, CDR2 SAAADI. The CDR3 coding sequence is TGCGCCAGCAGTGCCGGACTAACGGGATTCTACGAGCAGTACTTC. This gives the protein CASSAGLTGFYEQYF.

This rearrangement joins TRBV4-3 to TRBJ2-5; 9 bases line up with TRBD2. CDR3 length: 15 amino acids. V shed 2 bases, J shed 5 bases, and the junction held 6 bases outside the gene matches. Germline V gives CDR1 LGHNA, CDR2 YSLEER. DNA for the CDR3: TGCGCCAGCAGCCAATTGACTAGCGGCTGGGAGACCCAGTACTTC. Encoded protein: CASSQLTSGWETQYF.

A remark on this clonotype: A read error may explain this, as a much larger clone is one base away. The rearrangement joins TRBV10-3 to TRBJ1-2; 7 nucleotides match TRBD1. After removal of 10 bases from V and 7 bases from J, the junction contained 21 bases not matched to a gene. The CDR3 runs to 16 residues. Germline CDR1 reads ENHRY; CDR2 reads SYGVKD. CDR3 nucleotide sequence: TGTGCCAGCACCGAGGCAGGGGGTGTACTGAACCGTGGCTACACCTTC. Its protein is CASTEAGGVLNRGYTF.